Listed here are 19 T cell receptor beta chains from one sample, sequenced in a study of shared clonotypes between healthy human individuals. This table comes from immunoSEQ multiplex PCR, and its TCRdb copy is limited to in-frame clones, with some not included. Among more than 2 million clones listed, 90% to 95% were seen once. Sequencing was done on a sample of naive CD4+ T cells sorted from blood. Subset denoted: CD45RA+ positively selected. Receptors were obtained from a young man in good health.

This chain uses TRBV11-2 with TRBJ2-7; 7 bases map to TRBD1. Germline CDR1 SGHAT, CDR2 FQNNGV. V was clipped by 4 bases and J by 2 bases; unmatched bases: 2. The CDR3 is 13 amino acids. The CDR3 here is CASSWDSTYEQYF. The CDR3 region has the DNA TGTGCCAGCAGCTGGGACAGCACCTACGAGCAGTACTTC.

The CDR3 DNA sequence: TGTGCCAGCAGCCCACCCGGGACAGACCTTTCCAAAAACATTCAGTACTTC. Its translation: CASSPPGTDLSKNIQYF. The chain couples TRBV9 to TRBJ2-4; 7 bases fit TRBD1. CDR3 length equals 17 residues. Trimming removed 4 bases from V and 2 bases from J; junction bases left unmatched: 12. Germline V lookup: CDR1 SGDLS, CDR2 YYNGEE.

The chain employs TRBV27 and TRBJ1-1; 8 nucleotides align to TRBD1. V shed 4 bases and J 4 bases; nucleotides not matched to a gene: 8. CDR1 MNHEY and CDR2 SMNVEV come from the germline V gene (reference sequence). The CDR3 spans 15 residues. The CDR3 nucleotides read TGTGCCAGCAGTTCAGACAGGGGAGTGGTCACTGAAGCTTTCTTT. Translating gives CASSSDRGVVTEAFF.

Note on this clone: Other DNA sequences in this sample translate to the same CDR3. The chain is built from TRBV10-1 and TRBJ2-5; D perhaps matches TRBD2 (6 bases). The CDR3 loop spans 13 amino acids. Per the germline V gene, CDR1 is WNHNN and CDR2 is SYGVQD (reference sequence). Trimming pared 6 bases from V and 2 bases from J, leaving 10 bases between. The CDR3 DNA reads as TGCGCCAGCAGCAGGGACTTACAAGAGACCCAGTACTTC. This codes for CASSRDLQETQYF.

This clone is a singleton in its sample. J is TRBJ2-1 and V is TRBV18; 7 nucleotides align to TRBD2. J lost 0 bases, V lost 2 bases, and 4 bases had no gene match. The CDR3 has 16 amino acids. Germline V gene lookup returns CDR1 KGHSH and CDR2 LQKENI. CDR3 sequence: CASSPIAGSSYNEQFF. The CDR3 DNA reads TGTGCCAGCTCACCAATAGCGGGTAGCTCCTACAATGAGCAGTTCTTC.

Points on this clone: Distinct nucleotide sequences in the sample also encode this CDR3. The V call is TRBV5-1, the J call TRBJ2-7; 8 bases align to TRBD1. This CDR3 region has 14 residues. V shed 5 bases, J shed 4 bases, and the junction held 8 bases outside the gene matches. CDR1 is SGHRS, CDR2 YFSETQ, per germline. CDR3 in amino acids: CASSSRQGAYEQYF. In DNA, the CDR3 is TGCGCCAGCAGTTCCCGGCAGGGGGCTTACGAGCAGTACTTC. The full variable domain, its missing parts supplied by reference TRBV5-1 and TRBJ2-7, is KAGVTQTPRYLIKTRGQQVTLSCSPISGHRSVSWYQQTPGQGLQFLFEYFSETQRNKGNFPGRFSGRQFSNSRSEMNVSTLELGDSALYLCASSSRQGAYEQYFGPGTRLTVT.

The chain recombines TRBV27 with TRBJ1-1; D unclear. Germline CDR1 is MNHEY and CDR2 is SMNVEV (reference sequence). Trimming stripped 5 bases from V and 4 bases from J, with 14 bases between. The CDR3 has 14 residues. CDR3 DNA sequence: TGTGCCAGCAGTGTCGACGGACTTGCCACTGAAGCTTTCTTT. Its protein is CASSVDGLATEAFF.

The chain joins TRBV6-5 to TRBJ1-1; 8 bases match TRBD1. V shed 6 bases, J shed 3 bases, and the junction held 6 bases outside the gene matches. Looked up from germline, CDR1 is MNHEY and CDR2 is SVGAGI. The CDR3 loop spans 14 amino acids. The CDR3 region has the DNA TGTGCCAGCAGCGACAGGGGAGGGGACACTGAAGCTTTCTTT. The encoded protein is CASSDRGGDTEAFF.

To note about this clone: The junction departs from germline at one end; a sequencing error may be responsible. The chain's CDR3 is CASRLDMGVTGELFF. Here the CDR3 DNA reads TGCGCCAGCAGATTGGATATGGGGGTCACCGGGGAGCTGTTTTTT. The V gene is TRBV5-1, the J gene TRBJ2-2; D may correspond to TRBD1 or TRBD2 (5 bases each). CDR3 size: 15 residues. Germline V gene lookup returns CDR1 SGHRS and CDR2 YFSETQ.

A remark on this clone: At the DNA level, this CDR3 is encoded by other sequences in the same sample as well. The chain links TRBV5-1 to TRBJ2-5; D not resolved. V was trimmed by 0 bases and J by 5 bases, leaving 5 bases between them. The CDR3 contains 12 residues. The germline gives CDR1 SGHRS, CDR2 YFSETQ. The CDR3 DNA sequence: TGCGCCAGCAGCTTGGATACGGAGACCCAGTACTTC. Protein product: CASSLDTETQYF.

V gene TRBV5-8 combines with J gene TRBJ2-7, with D possibly TRBD2 on 6 matching bases. Trimming removed 4 bases at V and 12 bases at J, with 20 bases between. The length of the CDR3 is 13 residues. Germline V lookup: CDR1 SGHTS, CDR2 YDEGEE. DNA for the CDR3: TGTGCCAGCAGCCGCGGGAACAACGGCCGGGCGTACTTC. This codes for CASSRGNNGRAYF.

The genes are TRBV19 and TRBJ2-7; 9 bases align to TRBD1. The V segment lost 10 bases and the J segment 4 bases; nucleotides outside the gene matches: 14. Germline CDR1 is LNHDA and CDR2 is SQIVND (reference sequence). This CDR3 is 15 amino acids long. The CDR3 nucleotides read TGTGCCACCTCCCCTAAGGGACAGGGAAAGTACGAGCAGTACTTC. Its protein product is CATSPKGQGKYEQYF.

The chain links TRBV5-1 to TRBJ1-2; TRBD1 might be the D (6 bases). The CDR3 is 15 amino acids. Germline CDR1 and CDR2: SGHRS and YFSETQ. Deletions cut 4 bases from V and 1 base from J, with 14 bases between. CDR3 in amino acids: CASSETGSINYGYTF. CDR3 coding DNA: TGCGCCAGCAGCGAAACAGGGTCAATTAACTATGGCTACACCTTC. Combining the CDR3 with reference TRBV5-1 and TRBJ1-2 gives the whole variable domain KAGVTQTPRYLIKTRGQQVTLSCSPISGHRSVSWYQQTPGQGLQFLFEYFSETQRNKGNFPGRFSGRQFSNSRSEMNVSTLELGDSALYLCASSETGSINYGYTFGSGTRLTVV.

This clone showed up just once. A read error may explain this, as a much larger clone is one base away. V gene TRBV7-8 combines with J gene TRBJ2-7; D perhaps matches TRBD1 (5 bases). Germline CDR1 and CDR2: SGHVS and FQNEAQ. The CDR3 runs 14 residues. The CDR3 protein is CASNLGSGSYEQYF. For the CDR3, the DNA is TGTGCCAGCAACTTAGGTTCAGGGTCCTACGAGCAGTACTTC.

The chain employs TRBV2 and TRBJ2-3; D is possibly TRBD1 or TRBD2 (6 bases each). With 8 bases removed from V and 6 bases from J, the gap between germline ends came to 15 bases. Per the germline V gene, CDR1 is SNHLY and CDR2 is FYNNEI. This CDR3 has 13 residues. CDR3 sequence: CASGGRGRDTQYF. DNA for the CDR3: TGTGCCAGCGGAGGACGGGGGCGGGATACGCAGTATTTT.

Note on this clone: The sample contains more than one DNA sequence encoding this CDR3. V usage is TRBV9 and J usage is TRBJ2-7, with a weak D call TRBD2 (5 bases). Germline V gene lookup returns CDR1 SGDLS and CDR2 YYNGEE. Trimming shortened V by 0 bases and J by 7 bases, and 11 bases separated the two germline ends. The CDR3 runs to 13 residues. The CDR3 DNA follows: TGTGCCAGCAGCGTAGGGGATCGAGGGGAGCAGTACTTC. Protein: CASSVGDRGEQYF.

This chain joins TRBV5-1 and TRBJ1-1, with D possibly being TRBD1 (6 bases). CDR3 length: 15 residues. Germline V lookup: CDR1 SGHRS, CDR2 YFSETQ. Trimming took 0 bases from V and 9 from J, leaving 18 bases between them. CDR3 in amino acids: CASSLEARGMLKAFF. The CDR3 nucleotides are TGCGCCAGCAGCTTGGAGGCCAGGGGTATGCTGAAAGCTTTCTTT.

This clone was seen many times. The J gene is TRBJ2-7, the V gene TRBV11-2, with a possible D match to TRBD2 (5 bases). Deletions cut 7 bases from V and 3 bases from J, with 19 bases between. Germline CDR1 and CDR2: SGHAT and FQNNGV. The CDR3 extends over 15 amino acids. The CDR3 here is CASTPPGRDHYEQYF. The CDR3 DNA sequence: TGTGCCAGCACCCCTCCGGGAAGGGATCACTACGAGCAGTACTTC.

V and J are TRBV6-6 and TRBJ2-1, with D perhaps matching TRBD1 (6 bases). Trimming took off 2 bases at V and 7 bases at J, with 18 bases between the two ends. Germline CDR1 is MNHNY and CDR2 is SVGAGI (reference sequence). The CDR3 contains 16 residues. Written as DNA, the CDR3 is TGTGCCAGCAGTTACGTTCTGGGGGCCGGGAAAAATGAGCAGTTCTTC. Protein sequence: CASSYVLGAGKNEQFF.